Below, one T cell receptor (beta chain) is given with its context. The antigen is not known. 13 Jbeta primers and 60 Vbeta primers were used for the PCR. The table came from immunoSEQ multiplex PCR; TCRdb's copy has only in-frame clones and leaves some out. The repertoire holds around 130,000 clones, around 84% seen once, with about 3% in the top ten. The sample belongs to a study of cytomegalovirus exposure and HLA in healthy donors. The germline CDR1 and CDR2 sequences are LNHDA and SQIVND (reference sequence). With V trimmed by 7 bases and J by 5 bases, 14 bases remained unmatched. The CDR3 is 17 residues long. Regarding the study as a whole: Among TCR sequences, most were rare, though some public TCRs appeared in many donors. TCR beta chains numbering more than 150 were designated cytomegalovirus-associated.

Material for sequencing was PBMCs. The chain combines TRBV19 with TRBJ2-1, with 10 bases aligning to TRBD2. This TCR was recovered from a woman aged 18-29 years in good health and CMV-seropositive. CDR3 amino acids: CASKPLRAGGVDNEQFF. DNA of the CDR3: TGTGCCAGTAAACCCCTAAGAGCGGGGGGGGTGGACAATGAGCAGTTCTTC.